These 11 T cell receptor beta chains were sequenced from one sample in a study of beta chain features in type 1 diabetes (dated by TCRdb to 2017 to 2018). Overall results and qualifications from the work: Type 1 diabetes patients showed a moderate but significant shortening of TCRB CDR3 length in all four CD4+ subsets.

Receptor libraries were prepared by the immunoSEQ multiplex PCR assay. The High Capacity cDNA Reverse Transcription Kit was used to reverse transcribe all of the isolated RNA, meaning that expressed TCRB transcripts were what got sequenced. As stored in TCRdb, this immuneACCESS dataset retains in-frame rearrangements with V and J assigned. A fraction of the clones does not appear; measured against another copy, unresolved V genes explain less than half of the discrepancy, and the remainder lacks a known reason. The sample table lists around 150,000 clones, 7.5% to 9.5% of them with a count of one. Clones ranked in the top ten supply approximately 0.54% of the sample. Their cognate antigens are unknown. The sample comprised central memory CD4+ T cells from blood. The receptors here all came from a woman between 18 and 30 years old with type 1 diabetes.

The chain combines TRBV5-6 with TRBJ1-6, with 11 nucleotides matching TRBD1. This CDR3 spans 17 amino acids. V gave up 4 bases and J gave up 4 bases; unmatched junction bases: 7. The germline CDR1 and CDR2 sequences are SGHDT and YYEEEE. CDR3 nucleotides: TGTGCCAGCAGCGGCATGGACAGGGGGCTTTATAATTCACCCCTCCACTTT. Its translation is CASSGMDRGLYNSPLHF.

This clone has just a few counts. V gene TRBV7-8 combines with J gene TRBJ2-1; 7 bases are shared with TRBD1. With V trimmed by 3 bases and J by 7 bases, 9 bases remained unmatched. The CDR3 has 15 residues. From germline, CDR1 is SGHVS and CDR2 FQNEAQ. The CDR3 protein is CASSFRAPGGNEQFF. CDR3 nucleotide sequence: TGTGCCAGCAGCTTCCGGGCCCCAGGGGGTAATGAGCAGTTCTTC.

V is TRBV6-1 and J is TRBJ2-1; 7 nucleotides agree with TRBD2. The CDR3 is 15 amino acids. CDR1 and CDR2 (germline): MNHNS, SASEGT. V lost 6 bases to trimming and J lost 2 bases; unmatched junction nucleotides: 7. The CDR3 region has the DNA TGTGCCAGCAGCCGAAGCGGGACCGCCTACAATGAGCAGTTCTTC. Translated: CASSRSGTAYNEQFF.

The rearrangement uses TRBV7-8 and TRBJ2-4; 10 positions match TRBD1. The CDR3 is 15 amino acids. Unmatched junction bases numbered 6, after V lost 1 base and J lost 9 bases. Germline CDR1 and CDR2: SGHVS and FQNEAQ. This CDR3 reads CASSLDGTGDGIQYF. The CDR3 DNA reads TGTGCCAGCAGCTTAGATGGGACAGGGGACGGCATTCAGTACTTC.

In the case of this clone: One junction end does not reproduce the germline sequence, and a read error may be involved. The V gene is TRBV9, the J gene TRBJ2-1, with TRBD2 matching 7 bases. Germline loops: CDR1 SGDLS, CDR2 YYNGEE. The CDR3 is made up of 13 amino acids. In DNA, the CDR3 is TGTGCCAGCAGTCCCGGGGGGTACAGTGAGCAGTTCTTC. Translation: CASSPGGYSEQFF.

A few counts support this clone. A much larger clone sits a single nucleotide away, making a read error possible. This CDR3 is CASSSAGTGGYEQYF. DNA of the CDR3: TGTGCCAGCAGCTCAGCCGGGACAGGGGGCTACGAGCAGTACTTC. The V and J genes are TRBV4-2 and TRBJ2-7; TRBD1 agrees at 11 bases. With V trimmed by 5 bases and J by 3 bases, 6 bases remained unmatched. The CDR3 spans 15 residues. CDR1 LGHNA and CDR2 YNFKEQ come from the germline V gene.

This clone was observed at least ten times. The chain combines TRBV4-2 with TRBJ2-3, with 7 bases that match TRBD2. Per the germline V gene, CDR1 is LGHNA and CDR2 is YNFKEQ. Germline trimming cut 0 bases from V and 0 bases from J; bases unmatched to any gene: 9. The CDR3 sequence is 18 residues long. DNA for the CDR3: TGTGCCAGCAGCCAAGACGGCATCGAGGGAGGGAGCACAGATACGCAGTATTTT. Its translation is CASSQDGIEGGSTDTQYF.

CDR3 bases: TGTGCCAGCAGAGGGGGGGGATCAGCCTACGAGCAGTACTTC. It yields the protein CASRGGGSAYEQYF. V gene TRBV21-1 combines with J gene TRBJ2-7; TRBD2 is taken as the D call from the table, unchecked against the DNA. TRBV21-1 has pseudogene status. The CDR3 sequence is 14 residues long.

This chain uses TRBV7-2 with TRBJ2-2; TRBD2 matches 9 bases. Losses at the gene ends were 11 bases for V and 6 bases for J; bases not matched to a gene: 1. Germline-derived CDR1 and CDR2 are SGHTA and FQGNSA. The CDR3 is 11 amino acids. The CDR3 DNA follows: TGTGCCGCGGGGGGGGCCGGGGAGCTGTTTTTT. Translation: CAAGGAGELFF.

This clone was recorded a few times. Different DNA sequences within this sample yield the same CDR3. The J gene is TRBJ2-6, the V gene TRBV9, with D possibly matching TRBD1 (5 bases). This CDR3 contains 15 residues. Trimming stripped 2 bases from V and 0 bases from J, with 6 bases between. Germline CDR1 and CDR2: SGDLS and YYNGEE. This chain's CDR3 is CASSVQGSGANVLTF. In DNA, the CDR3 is TGTGCCAGCAGCGTCCAGGGCTCTGGGGCCAACGTCCTGACTTTC.

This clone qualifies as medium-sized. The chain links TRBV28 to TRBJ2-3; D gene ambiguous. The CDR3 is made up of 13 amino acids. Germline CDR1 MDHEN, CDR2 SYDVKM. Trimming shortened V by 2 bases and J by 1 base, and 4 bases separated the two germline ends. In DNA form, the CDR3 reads TGTGCCAGCAGTTTACTCCGCACAGATACGCAGTATTTT. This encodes CASSLLRTDTQYF.